A single sample gave rise to the 11 T cell receptor beta chains below, sequenced in a study of beta chain features in type 1 diabetes. The investigators reverse transcribed all of the isolated RNA, so they sequenced expressed TCRB transcripts. Measured with immunoSEQ multiplex PCR; TCRdb has only the in-frame clones, and not every one. The sample contains a few hundred thousand clones, about 15% of which appear only once. Sequencing used naive CD4+ T cells from blood. The receptors here all came from a man under 40 in good health.

This clone has more than one count but fewer than ten. The chain recombines TRBV6-5 with TRBJ1-2; D gene uncertain. With 8 bases removed from V and 4 bases from J, the gap between germline ends came to 11 bases. The germline gives CDR1 MNHEY, CDR2 SVGAGI. The CDR3 has 12 amino acids. CDR3 sequence reads: CASRRNSYGYTF. CDR3 bases: TGTGCCAGCCGGAGGAACTCCTATGGCTACACCTTC.

The chain recombines TRBV20-1 with TRBJ2-1; D not resolved. V was pared by 5 bases and J by 6 bases, with 5 bases between. Looked up from germline, CDR1 is DFQATT and CDR2 is SNEGSKA (reference sequence). This CDR3 region has 10 residues. The CDR3 sequence is CSAVGNEQFF. DNA of the CDR3: TGCAGTGCTGTAGGCAATGAGCAGTTCTTC.

This chain connects TRBV4-3 to TRBJ2-1, with TRBD2 matching 12 bases. The CDR3 runs 20 residues. Germline-derived CDR1 and CDR2 are LGHNA and YSLEER. With 0 bases clipped from V and 0 bases from J, the junction kept 9 bases outside the gene matches. The CDR3: CASSQERTSGMIGSYNEQFF. The DNA for the CDR3 is TGCGCCAGCAGCCAAGAAAGGACTAGCGGGATGATAGGCTCCTACAATGAGCAGTTCTTC.

J is TRBJ2-5 and V is TRBV25-1, with TRBD2 identical over 7 bases. Germline loops: CDR1 MGHDK, CDR2 SYGVNS. CDR3 size: 14 residues. V shed 2 bases and J 4 bases; nucleotides not matched to a gene: 4. The CDR3 protein is CASSEGAGVETQYF. CDR3 DNA: TGTGCCAGCAGTGAAGGTGCGGGGGTAGAGACCCAGTACTTC.

This clone has just one count. The chain is built from TRBV7-2 and TRBJ2-3; D ambiguous. From germline, CDR1 is SGHTA and CDR2 FQGNSA. The CDR3 sequence is 13 residues long. Trimming removed 4 bases at V and 5 bases at J, with 10 bases between. Written as DNA, the CDR3 is TGTGCCAGCAGCTCCTCATTTGGAGATACGCAGTATTTT. It yields the protein CASSSSFGDTQYF.

The rearrangement joins TRBV19 to TRBJ2-3; D is perhaps TRBD1 (5 bases). With 4 bases removed from V and 5 bases from J, the gap between germline ends came to 10 bases. In germline, CDR1 is LNHDA, CDR2 SQIVND (reference sequence). The CDR3 runs to 13 residues. The CDR3 DNA reads TGTGCCAGTAGTACAGGGTTTGGAGATACGCAGTATTTT. It is translated as CASSTGFGDTQYF. The full variable domain, with the rest looked up from reference TRBV19 and TRBJ2-3, is DGGITQSPKYLFRKEGQNVTLSCEQNLNHDAMYWYRQDPGQGLRLIYYSQIVNDFQKGDIAEGYSVSREKKESFPLTVTSAQKNPTAFYLCASSTGFGDTQYFGPGTRLTVL.

The chain couples TRBV5-6 to TRBJ1-5; no reliable D call. V lost 2 bases, J lost 8 bases, and 8 bases lay in between. CDR3 length: 12 amino acids. Germline V gene sequence: CDR1 SGHDT, CDR2 YYEEEE. CDR3: CASSLVTEPQHF. CDR3 bases: TGTGCCAGCAGCTTAGTGACCGAGCCCCAGCATTTT.

This clone came up a few times. The V and J genes are TRBV6-1 and TRBJ2-5; D gene uncertain. V lost 6 bases and J lost 5, with 10 bases in between. The length of the CDR3 is 12 residues. Germline CDR1 is MNHNS and CDR2 is SASEGT. In DNA, the CDR3 is TGTGCCAGCAGCTCTGGGTTTGAGACCCAGTACTTC. Protein product: CASSSGFETQYF.

The chain uses TRBV30 and TRBJ2-3; maybe TRBD1 (6 bases). The CDR3 has 13 amino acids. V lost 0 bases to trimming and J lost 7 bases, with 11 bases between them. Germline V lookup: CDR1 GTSNPN, CDR2 SVGIG (reference sequence). The CDR3 nucleotides are TGTGCCTGGAGTGTGGCCAGGGGAAATACGCAGTATTTT. Translation gives CAWSVARGNTQYF. Supplemented by reference TRBV30 and TRBJ2-3, the full variable domain reads SQTIHQWPATLVQPVGSPLSLECTVEGTSNPNLYWYRQAAGRGLQLLFYSVGIGQISSEVPQNLSASRPQDRQFILSSKKLLLSDSGFYLCAWSVARGNTQYFGPGTRLTVL.

This clone has just a few counts. The V gene is TRBV29-1, the J gene TRBJ1-3; a possible D gene is TRBD1 (6 bases). Trimming shortened V by 2 bases and J by 0 bases, and 8 bases separated the two germline ends. The CDR3 loop spans 14 amino acids. CDR1 is SQVTM, CDR2 ANQGSEA, per germline. The CDR3 DNA sequence: TGCAGCGTTGAATTGGGGGCCTCTGGAAACACCATATATTTT. This gives the protein CSVELGASGNTIYF.

Ten or more counts support this clone. The chain employs TRBV30 and TRBJ2-7; D gene unclear. The CDR3 has 13 amino acids. Germline CDR1 reads GTSNPN; CDR2 reads SVGIG (reference sequence). V lost 6 bases and J lost 5, with 17 bases in between. The CDR3 DNA sequence: TGTGCCTGCACTCCGGACGTAAAGGACGAGCAGTACGTC. Translating gives CACTPDVKDEQYV.